This T cell receptor beta chain was captured by sequencing in a study of blood T cell repertoires in COVID-19. Looking at the study overall: Collection of acute and convalescent COVID-19 samples took place in the United States, Italy and Spain.

The CDR3 contains 14 residues. Trimming took 2 bases from V and 7 from J; bases not matched to a gene: 7. Germline V CDR1 and CDR2: MGHRA, YSYEKL. In the authors' workflow: Scientists estimated how many nucleated cells there were by amplifying reference gene primers. Repertoires were generated with immunoSEQ multiplex PCR, while TCRdb's copy carries only in-frame clones and drops some. The V and J calls and clone size were taken over from that table, and D and trimming were inferred from the DNA. This table has 17,000 or so clones, roughly four fifths appearing once. The sequencing input was peripheral blood. The clonotype comes from a man in his forties or fifties with active or convalescent COVID-19. The chain joins TRBV4-1 to TRBJ1-1, with 7 bases matching TRBD1. The CDR3 DNA follows: TGCGCCAGCAGCCAACGAGGAGGGGGCGGTGAAGCTTTCTTT. Translation gives CASSQRGGGGEAFF.